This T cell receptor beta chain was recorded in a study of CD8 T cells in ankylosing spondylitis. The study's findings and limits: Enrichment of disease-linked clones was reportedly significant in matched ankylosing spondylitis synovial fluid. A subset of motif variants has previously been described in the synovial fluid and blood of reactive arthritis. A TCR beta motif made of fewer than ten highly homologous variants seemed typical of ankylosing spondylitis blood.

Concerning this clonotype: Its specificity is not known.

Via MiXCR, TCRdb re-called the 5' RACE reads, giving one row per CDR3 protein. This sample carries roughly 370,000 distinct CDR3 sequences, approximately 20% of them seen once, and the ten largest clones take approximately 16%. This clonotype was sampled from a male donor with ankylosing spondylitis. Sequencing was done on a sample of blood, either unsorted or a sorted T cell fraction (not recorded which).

CDR3 protein: CASSSRTDLAGYTF. The CDR3 nucleotides read TGTGCCAGCAGCTCTAGGACGGACCTCGCGGGCTACACCTTC. The J gene is TRBJ1-2, the V gene TRBV7-9, with D hard to call. There are 14 residues in the CDR3. Germline values: CDR1 SEHNR, CDR2 FQNEAQ (reference sequence). The V gene lost 4 bases and the J gene lost 8 bases, with 17 bases spanning the gap.